The sample holds a few counts of the clone carrying this T cell receptor (beta chain). Its antigen is as yet unknown. The authors reverse transcribed all of the isolated RNA, so sequencing captured expressed TCRB transcripts. Repertoires were generated with immunoSEQ multiplex PCR, while TCRdb's copy carries only in-frame clones and drops some. The data hold approximately 150,000 clones, with more than 9% observed a single time. This sample was taken from a study of beta chain features in type 1 diabetes. This CDR3 comprises 14 residues. V was trimmed by 2 bases and J by 5 bases, leaving 10 bases between them. Germline V gene data show CDR1 as MNHEY and CDR2 as SVGAGI. The study, taken as a whole, reports: VDJ junctions sequenced from type 1 diabetes patients showed fewer insertions and more deletions. In patients and controls equally, PCR might favor templates that are shorter. Shortening of TCRB CDR3s, moderate but significant, appeared in all four CD4+ subsets of Type 1 diabetes patients.

The chain couples TRBV6-5 to TRBJ1-5, with no clear D. This receptor was taken from a man younger than 35 in good health. Sequenced input: naive CD4+ T cells from blood. The CDR3 protein is CASSYLSGYQPQHF. As DNA, the CDR3 is TGTGCCAGCAGTTACCTTTCAGGTTATCAGCCCCAGCATTTT.